This T cell receptor (beta chain) was obtained from a study of Graves' ophthalmopathy and Graves' hyperthyroidism (dated by TCRdb to about 2018). Background for the entire study: Peripheral blood samples were taken at the time of initial diagnosis, before any treatment was given. The study used TCR beta repertoire signatures to distinguish Graves' ophthalmopathy from Graves' hyperthyroidism and to predict progression to ophthalmopathy. In total, 135 blood samples were TCR-sequenced: approximately 40 ophthalmopathy, some 75 hyperthyroidism and about 17 hyperthyroidism-to-ophthalmopathy patients. A discovery set of 95 to 100 patients (43 ophthalmopathy, around 57 stable hyperthyroidism) was enrolled to explore V-J signatures distinguishing ophthalmopathy from hyperthyroidism. An independent validation cohort comprised some 19 hyperthyroidism patients and 15 to 17 patients who later progressed from hyperthyroidism to ophthalmopathy. In roughly six hyperthyroidism patients, the T-cell repertoires found in thyroid tissue were compared with those found in blood. Once sampling was done, hyperthyroidism patients were given methimazole at a starting dose of 30 mg daily, while ophthalmopathy patients were given high-dose intravenous methylprednisolone. The 90 to 100 discovery patients were randomly split 7:3 into training and test sets. Broad study findings and their caveats: No statistical method was used to predetermine the sample size, and group allocation was not hidden from the investigators. In validation, the model predicted ophthalmopathy progression with about 64% sensitivity and approximately 75% specificity; some twelve predicted patients were CT-confirmed with GO in a median of approximately 6.5 months. Most expanded thyroid clonotypes with a frequency above 0.001 also appeared in blood, which suggests that blood repertoires may reflect the immune response in the thyroid. In cross-validation, the 13-signature model distinguished ophthalmopathy from stable hyperthyroidism with 87.88% sensitivity and around 84% specificity, while in the test set the corresponding values were about 79% and 69%.

On this clonotype itself: Its antigen target is currently unknown. The record has no base qualities; no much larger clone is one base away.

For repertoire sequencing, the TCR beta CDR3 regions were amplified from RNA transcripts. The first round of RT-PCR was done with HTBI primers and the Qiagen OneStep RT-PCR kit, and was followed by a second round of multiplex PCR, then size selection and purification. Libraries were sequenced paired-end with 100 bp reads on an Illumina HiSeq2000. The authors' pipeline ran thus. SOAPnuke was used to process the reads, removing any read that contained adapters or uncalled bases, had a mean Phred below 15, or lacked an exact match to the constant primer or identifier. COPE v1.2.5 was used to merge high-quality paired reads. Clonotypes were defined as unique nucleotide sequences and were aligned to IMGT TRB V, D and J references using MiTCR v1.1. The analysis was limited to V-J combinations with a frequency above 0.0001, which together covered more than 98% of repertoires. For each V-J combination, a TCR clonal expansion and chaos score was defined as the ratio of F50 clonal expansion to chaos observed in the TCRdist matrix. Welch's t-statistics and random forest were used to reduce features to about 14 V-J combinations, which were fed into a naive Bayes classifier. The Morisita-Horn index was used to measure how similar the thyroid and blood repertoires were. TCRdb handled the public reads itself, with Q25 trimming in fastp and clone calling in MiXCR, and kept productive beta chains. Entries that share a CDR3 protein sequence are merged under the most common genes and DNA. It is TCRdb's table, rather than the study itself, that gives the V and J calls and clone size. The sample table shows about 160,000 distinct CDR3 sequences, and 30% to 45% are seen once. Jointly, the top ten make up about 5.8% of the sample.

Reading from cysteine to phenylalanine, the CDR3 counts 13 amino acids. Only CDR3 DNA is held: 39 bases, read in frame from base 1. The germline V gene (reference sequence) provides CDR1 DFQATT and CDR2 SNEGSKA. The trim is 3 bases for V and 8 bases for J, with a gap of 14 bases between the germline ends. Ophthalmopathy patients were characterized by moderately to severely active disease, a Clinical Activity Score of at least 3, a NOSPECS grade of at least 4, and a disease duration under 3 months. Patients were excluded if they had other autoimmune diseases, uncontrolled infections, pregnancy or lactation. Diagnosis was based on clinical symptoms, serum thyroxine, TRAb, thyroid ultrasound and orbital computed tomography. Ficoll-Paque density gradient centrifugation was used to isolate PBMCs from about 9.4 ml of fresh peripheral blood. Trizol reagent was used to extract the total RNA, and its quality was then checked on an Agilent 2100 Bioanalyzer.

The chain employs TRBV20-1 and TRBJ1-5; TRBD1 could be the D gene, as 5 bases match. This sequence was found in a woman aged 40 to 50 with Graves' ophthalmopathy. Donor details come from another sample of the same person, matched by shared clones. Material: peripheral blood. In nucleotide form, the sequence is TGCAGTGCTAGCAAGGGACGGGGGGAGCCCCAGCATTTT. The resulting protein is CSASKGRGEPQHF.